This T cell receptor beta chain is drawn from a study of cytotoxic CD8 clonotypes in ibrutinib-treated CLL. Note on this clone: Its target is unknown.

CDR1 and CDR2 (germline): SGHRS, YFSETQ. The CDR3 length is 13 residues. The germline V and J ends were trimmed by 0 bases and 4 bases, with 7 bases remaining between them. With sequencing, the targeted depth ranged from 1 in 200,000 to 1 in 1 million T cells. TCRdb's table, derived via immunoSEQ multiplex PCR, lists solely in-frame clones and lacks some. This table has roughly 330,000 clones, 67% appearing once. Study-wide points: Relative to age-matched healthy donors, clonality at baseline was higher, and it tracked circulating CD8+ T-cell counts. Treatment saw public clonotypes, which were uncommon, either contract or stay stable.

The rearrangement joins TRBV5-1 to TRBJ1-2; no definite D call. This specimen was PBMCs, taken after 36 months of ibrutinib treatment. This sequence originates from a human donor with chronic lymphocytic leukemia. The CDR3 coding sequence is TGCGCCAGCAGCTTGGGGTTGGGCTATGGCTACACCTTC. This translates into CASSLGLGYGYTF.